A selection of T cell receptor beta chains follows, all from one sample in a study of spatial heterogeneity in lung cancer. TCRdb re-derived calls from the 5' RACE reads in MiXCR, one entry per CDR3 protein. The data show some 10,000 distinct CDR3 sequences, approximately 14% seen once. The sequencing used lung tumor tissue, collected at surgery. These TCRs come from a male donor with early-stage non-small cell lung cancer. Both conserved end residues are part of each CDR3. A D gene is named only where the DNA matches it firmly. Some rows mark clone size as missing; the rest say once, few, many or name a class of expanded clone.

V: TRBV5-4; size: NA; D: TRBD1; J: TRBJ1-5; DNA: TGTGCCAGCGGGACAGGGCGAAGCAATCAGCCCCAGCATTTT; CDR3: CASGTGRSNQPQHF
V: TRBV28; size: few; D: NA; J: TRBJ2-5; DNA: TGTGCCAGCACCCCGGGGGGACACCACGAGACCCAGTACTTC; CDR3: CASTPGGHHETQYF
V: TRBV6-2/TRBV6-3; size: few; D: NA; J: TRBJ2-7; DNA: TGTGCCAGCAGTACCTGGACTTTCGAGCAGTACTTC; CDR3: CASSTWTFEQYF
V: TRBV6-4; size: many; D: NA; J: TRBJ2-2; DNA: TGTGCCAGCAGTGAGGCGGCGGACACCGGGGAGCTGTTTTTT; CDR3: CASSEAADTGELFF
V: TRBV6-5; size: few; D: NA; J: TRBJ1-4; DNA: TGTGCCAGCAGTTCCCCGGGCGAAGCGCATGAAAAACTGTTTTTT; CDR3: CASSSPGEAHEKLFF
V: TRBV20-1; size: few; D: NA; J: TRBJ2-7; DNA: TGCAGTGCTAGAGACCGGGACTCCGTCTACGAGCAGTACTTC; CDR3: CSARDRDSVYEQYF
V: TRBV27; size: many; D: NA; J: TRBJ2-7; DNA: TGTGCCAGCAGTCCCCTCAGCTCCTACGAGCAGTACTTC; CDR3: CASSPLSSYEQYF
V: TRBV20-1; size: large; D: NA; J: TRBJ2-3; DNA: TGCAGTGCTAGGATGTCTAGCACAGATACGCAGTATTTT; CDR3: CSARMSSTDTQYF
V: TRBV12-3/TRBV12-4; size: many; D: NA; J: TRBJ1-1; DNA: TGTGCCAGCAGTTTATCGGGGATGAACACTGAAGCTTTCTTT; CDR3: CASSLSGMNTEAFF
V: TRBV28; size: NA; D: TRBD1; J: TRBJ2-1; DNA: TGTGCCAGCACACCCGGGACAGGGGTTAGGGATGAGCAGTTCTTC; CDR3: CASTPGTGVRDEQFF
V: TRBV20-1; size: medium-sized; D: TRBD1; J: TRBJ1-4; DNA: TGCAGTGCTAGGAGACAGGGGGTCTCAACTAATGAAAAACTGTTTTTT; CDR3: CSARRQGVSTNEKLFF
V: TRBV28; size: many; D: NA; J: TRBJ2-1; DNA: TGTGCCAGCAGTTTTGGGCGGTACAATGAGCAGTTCTTC; CDR3: CASSFGRYNEQFF